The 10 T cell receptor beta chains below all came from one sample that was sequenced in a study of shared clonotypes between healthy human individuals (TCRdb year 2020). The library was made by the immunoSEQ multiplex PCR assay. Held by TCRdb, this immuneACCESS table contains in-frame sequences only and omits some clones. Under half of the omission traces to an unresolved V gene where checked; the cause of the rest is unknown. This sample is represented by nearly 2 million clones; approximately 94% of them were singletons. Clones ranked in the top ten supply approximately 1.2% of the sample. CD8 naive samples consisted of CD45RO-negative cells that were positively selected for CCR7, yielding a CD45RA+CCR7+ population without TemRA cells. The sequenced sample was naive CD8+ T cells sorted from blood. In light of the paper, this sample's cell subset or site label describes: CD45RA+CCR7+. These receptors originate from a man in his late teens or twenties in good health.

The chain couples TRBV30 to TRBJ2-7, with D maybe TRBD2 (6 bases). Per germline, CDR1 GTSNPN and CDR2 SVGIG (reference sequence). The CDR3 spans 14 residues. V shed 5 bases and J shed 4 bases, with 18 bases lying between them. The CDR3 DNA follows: TGTGCCTGGGGATTGCTCCCCGGGGGATACGAGCAGTACTTC. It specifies CAWGLLPGGYEQYF.

CDR3 residues: CASSPGLAGGSTDTQYF. DNA of the CDR3: TGTGCCAGCAGTCCGGGACTAGCGGGGGGTAGCACAGATACGCAGTATTTT. This chain uses TRBV27 with TRBJ2-3; 15 bases line up with TRBD2. CDR1 is MNHEY, CDR2 SMNVEV, per germline (reference sequence). The CDR3 runs 17 residues. With 5 bases clipped from V and 0 bases from J, the junction kept 3 bases outside the gene matches.

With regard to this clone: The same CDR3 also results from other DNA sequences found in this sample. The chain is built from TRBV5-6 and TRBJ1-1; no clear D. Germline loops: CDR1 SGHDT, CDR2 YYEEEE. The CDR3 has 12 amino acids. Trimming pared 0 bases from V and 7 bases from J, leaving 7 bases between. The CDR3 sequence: CASSLGQLEAFF. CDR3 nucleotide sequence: TGTGCCAGCAGCTTGGGGCAGCTTGAAGCTTTCTTT.

The CDR3 reads CASSIPPPEAFF. The CDR3 coding sequence is TGTGCCAGTAGTATCCCACCCCCTGAAGCTTTCTTT. The genes are TRBV19 and TRBJ1-1, with no clear D. V was pared by 3 bases and J by 6 bases, with 8 bases between. Germline V lookup: CDR1 LNHDA, CDR2 SQIVND (reference sequence). This CDR3 spans 12 amino acids.

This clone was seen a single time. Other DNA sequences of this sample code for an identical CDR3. The CDR3, as DNA: TGTGCCAGCAGTTCGGACAGAGATCAGCCCCAGCATTTT. This codes for CASSSDRDQPQHF. The chain recombines TRBV27 with TRBJ1-5, with D possibly TRBD1 on 6 matching bases. This CDR3 has 13 amino acids. Deletions cut 4 bases from V and 5 bases from J, with 9 bases between. Looked up from germline, CDR1 is MNHEY and CDR2 is SMNVEV (reference sequence).

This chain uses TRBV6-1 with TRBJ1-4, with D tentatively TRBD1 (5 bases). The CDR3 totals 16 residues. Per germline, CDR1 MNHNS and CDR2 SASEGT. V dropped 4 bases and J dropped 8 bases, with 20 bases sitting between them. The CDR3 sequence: CASSGLRDPKGEKLFF. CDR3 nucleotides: TGTGCCAGCAGTGGCCTCCGGGACCCAAAAGGGGAAAAACTGTTTTTT.

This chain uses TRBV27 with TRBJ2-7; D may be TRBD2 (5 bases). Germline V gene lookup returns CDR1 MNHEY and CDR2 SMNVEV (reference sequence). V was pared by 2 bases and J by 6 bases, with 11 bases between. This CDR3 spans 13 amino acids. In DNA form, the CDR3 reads TGTGCCAGCAGTTTAACGAGACTACGCGAGCAGTACTTC. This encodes CASSLTRLREQYF.

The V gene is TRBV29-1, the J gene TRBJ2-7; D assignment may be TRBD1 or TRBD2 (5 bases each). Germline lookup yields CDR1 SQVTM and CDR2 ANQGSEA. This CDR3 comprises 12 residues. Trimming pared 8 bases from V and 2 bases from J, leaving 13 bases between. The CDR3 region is CSIRGHPYEQYF. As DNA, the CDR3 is TGCAGCATCCGGGGCCACCCCTACGAGCAGTACTTC.

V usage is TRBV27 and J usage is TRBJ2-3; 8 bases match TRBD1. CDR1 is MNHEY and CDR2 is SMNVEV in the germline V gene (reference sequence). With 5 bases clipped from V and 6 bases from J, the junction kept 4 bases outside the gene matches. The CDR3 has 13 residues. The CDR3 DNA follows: TGTGCCAGCAGTCCCGACAGGGGCGATACGCAGTATTTT. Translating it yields CASSPDRGDTQYF.

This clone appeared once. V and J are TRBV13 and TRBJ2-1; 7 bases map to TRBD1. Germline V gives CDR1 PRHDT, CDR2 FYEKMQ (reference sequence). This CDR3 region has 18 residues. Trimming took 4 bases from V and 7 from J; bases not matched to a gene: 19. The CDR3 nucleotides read TGTGCCAGCAGCTCCACCACCCCGAGGGGGCGTGAGGGGAATGAGCAGTTCTTC. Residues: CASSSTTPRGREGNEQFF.